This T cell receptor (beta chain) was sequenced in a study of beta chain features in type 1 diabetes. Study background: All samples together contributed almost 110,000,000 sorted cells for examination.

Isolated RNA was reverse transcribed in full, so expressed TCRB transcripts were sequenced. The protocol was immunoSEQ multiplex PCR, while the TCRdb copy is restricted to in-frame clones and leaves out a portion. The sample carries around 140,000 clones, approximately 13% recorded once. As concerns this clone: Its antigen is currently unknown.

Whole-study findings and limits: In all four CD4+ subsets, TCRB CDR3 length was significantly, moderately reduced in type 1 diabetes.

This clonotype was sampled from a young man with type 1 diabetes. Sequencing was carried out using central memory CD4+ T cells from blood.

CDR3 in amino acids: CASSPGQGFFYGYTF. Here the CDR3 DNA reads TGTGCCAGCAGCCCAGGACAGGGCTTTTTCTATGGCTACACCTTC. The rearrangement joins TRBV7-2 to TRBJ1-2; 8 positions match TRBD1. V dropped 5 bases and J dropped 4; count of bases not matched to a gene: 9. The CDR3 consists of 15 residues. The germline V gene encodes CDR1 SGHTA and CDR2 FQGNSA.